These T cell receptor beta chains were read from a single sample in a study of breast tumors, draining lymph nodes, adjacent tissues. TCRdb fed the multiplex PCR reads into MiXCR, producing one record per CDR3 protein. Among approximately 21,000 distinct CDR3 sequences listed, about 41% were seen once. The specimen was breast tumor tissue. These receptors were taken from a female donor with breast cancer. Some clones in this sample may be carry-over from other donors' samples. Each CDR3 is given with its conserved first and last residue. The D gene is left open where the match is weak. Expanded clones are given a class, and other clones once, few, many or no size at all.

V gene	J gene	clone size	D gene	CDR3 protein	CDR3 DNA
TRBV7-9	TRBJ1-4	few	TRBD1	CASSWDRGREKLFF	TGTGCCAGCAGCTGGGACAGGGGGCGTGAAAAACTGTTTTTT
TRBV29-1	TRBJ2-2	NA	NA	CSVSYSGELFF	TGCAGCGTCTCTTACTCCGGGGAGCTGTTTTTT
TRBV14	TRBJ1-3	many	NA	CASSQGYTIYF	TGTGCCAGCAGCCAAGGCTACACCATATATTTT
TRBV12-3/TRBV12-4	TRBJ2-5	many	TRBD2	CASSLYRGDEETQYF	TGTGCCAGCAGTTTATACCGGGGGGACGAAGAGACCCAGTACTTC
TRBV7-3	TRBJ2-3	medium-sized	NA	CASSLIPAPSDTQYF	TGTGCCAGCAGCTTGATCCCTGCCCCATCAGATACGCAGTATTTT
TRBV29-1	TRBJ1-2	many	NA	CSVVQGFGSYTF	TGCAGCGTCGTACAGGGATTCGGGAGCTACACCTTC
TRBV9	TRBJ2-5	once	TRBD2	CASSPAGLEETQYF	TGTGCCAGCAGCCCAGCGGGACTTGAGGAGACCCAGTACTTC
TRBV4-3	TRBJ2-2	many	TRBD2	CASSHGSGAHTGELFF	TGCGCCAGCAGCCACGGAAGCGGGGCCCACACCGGGGAGCTGTTTTTT
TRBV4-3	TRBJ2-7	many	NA	CASSPNTGTYEQYF	TGCGCCAGCAGCCCCAACACCGGGACCTACGAGCAGTACTTC
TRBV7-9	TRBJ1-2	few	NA	CASSRQDYGYTF	TGTGCCAGCAGCAGACAGGACTATGGCTACACCTTC
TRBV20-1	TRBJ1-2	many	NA	CSAPGGRKGRYGYTF	TGCAGTGCGCCGGGGGGGCGGAAGGGGAGATATGGCTACACCTTC
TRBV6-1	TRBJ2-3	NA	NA	CASSDAARDTQYF	TGTGCCAGCAGCGACGCTGCCCGGGATACGCAGTATTTT
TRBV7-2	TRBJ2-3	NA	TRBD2	CASKASGGAGGDTQYF	TGTGCCAGCAAAGCGAGCGGGGGGGCCGGGGGAGATACGCAGTATTTT
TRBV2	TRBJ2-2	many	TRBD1	CASTRTGGTNTGELFF	TGTGCCAGCACTAGGACAGGGGGAACGAACACCGGGGAGCTGTTTTTT
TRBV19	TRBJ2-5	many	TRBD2	CASSIGLAGGLKETQSF	TGTGCCAGTAGTATAGGCCTAGCGGGGGGCCTTAAAGAGACCCAGTCCTTC
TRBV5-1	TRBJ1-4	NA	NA	CASSLGPVMATPSVRGPGGEKLFF	NA
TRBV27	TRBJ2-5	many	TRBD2	CANLAGGQETQYF	TGTGCCAACTTGGCGGGGGGTCAAGAGACCCAGTACTTC
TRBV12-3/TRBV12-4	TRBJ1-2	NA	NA	CASSLMGVVDGYTF	TGTGCCAGCAGTTTAATGGGGGTCGTCGATGGCTACACCTTC
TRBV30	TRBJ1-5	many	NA	CAWRVAGSGQPQHF	TGTGCCTGGAGGGTAGCAGGGTCAGGTCAGCCCCAGCATTTT
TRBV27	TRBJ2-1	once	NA	CASSQQVPYNEQFF	TGTGCCAGCAGCCAGCAGGTCCCCTACAATGAGCAGTTCTTC
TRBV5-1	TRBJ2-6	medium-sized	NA	CASSLYKGSGANVLTF	TGCGCCAGCAGCTTGTATAAGGGCTCTGGGGCCAACGTCCTGACTTTC
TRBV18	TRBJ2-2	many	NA	CASSPQGANTGELFF	TGTGCCAGCTCACCACAGGGGGCGAACACCGGGGAGCTGTTTTTT
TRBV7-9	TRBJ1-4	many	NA	CASSPTVRGTNEKLFF	TGTGCCAGCAGCCCGACCGTCAGGGGTACTAATGAAAAACTGTTTTTT
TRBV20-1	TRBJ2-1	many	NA	CSAPWTLGNEQFF	TGCAGTGCTCCCTGGACCCTTGGCAATGAGCAGTTCTTC
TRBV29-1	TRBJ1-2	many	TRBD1	CSVTGEDGYTF	TGCAGCGTTACAGGGGAAGATGGCTACACCTTC
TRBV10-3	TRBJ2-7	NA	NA	CAISEGGHLIRYEQYF	TGTGCCATCAGTGAGGGGGGACATCTCATTCGCTACGAGCAGTACTTC
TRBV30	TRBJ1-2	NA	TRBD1	CAWAQQGLGGYTF	TGTGCCTGGGCTCAACAGGGGCTCGGTGGCTACACCTTC
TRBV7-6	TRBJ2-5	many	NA	CASSFVPIGGLKEPQYF	TGTGCCAGCAGCTTCGTGCCTATAGGGGGATTAAAGGAGCCCCAGTACTTC
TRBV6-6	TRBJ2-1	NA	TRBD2	CASSPGGLAYNEQFF	TGTGCCAGCAGCCCCGGGGGACTAGCGTACAATGAGCAGTTCTTC
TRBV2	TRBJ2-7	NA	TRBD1	CASSELGTGARYEQYF	TGTGCCAGCAGTGAATTAGGGACAGGGGCCAGGTACGAGCAGTACTTC
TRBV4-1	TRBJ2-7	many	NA	CASSQGGPYEQYF	TGCGCCAGCAGCCAGGGCGGCCCCTACGAGCAGTACTTC
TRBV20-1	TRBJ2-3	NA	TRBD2	CSAPTSGIQFSTDTQYF	TGCAGTGCACCGACTAGCGGGATTCAGTTTAGCACAGATACGCAGTATTTT
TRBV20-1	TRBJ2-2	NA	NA	CSAPGRHGDTGELFF	TGCAGTGCCCCCGGACGCCACGGGGACACCGGGGAGCTGTTTTTT
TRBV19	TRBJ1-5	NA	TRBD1	CASTYTLQGANQPQHF	TGTGCCAGTACTTATACCCTACAGGGGGCGAATCAGCCCCAGCATTTT
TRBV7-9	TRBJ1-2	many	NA	CASSLEGSLGGYTF	TGTGCCAGCAGCTTAGAGGGTAGTTTAGGTGGCTACACCTTC
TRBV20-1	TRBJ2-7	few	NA	CSASDGQTSEQYF	TGCAGTGCTAGTGACGGACAAACTTCCGAGCAGTACTTC
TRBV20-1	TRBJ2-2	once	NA	CSARDSGHLNTGELFF	TGCAGTGCTAGAGATTCGGGACACTTGAACACCGGGGAGCTGTTTTTT
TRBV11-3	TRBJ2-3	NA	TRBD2	CASSFLITGTSGRLAQYF	TGTGCCAGCAGCTTCCTCATAACCGGGACTAGCGGGAGACTTGCGCAGTATTTT
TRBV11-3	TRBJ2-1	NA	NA	CASSLDGGNEQFF	TGTGCCAGCAGCTTAGACGGGGGCAATGAGCAGTTCTTC
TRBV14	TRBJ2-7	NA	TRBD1	CASSRGQGCYEQYF	TGTGCCAGCAGCCGAGGACAGGGGTGCTACGAGCAGTACTTC
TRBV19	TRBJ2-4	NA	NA	CASSGPASPQAKNIQYF	TGTGCCAGTAGTGGCCCCGCGTCCCCCCAAGCCAAAAACATTCAGTACTTC
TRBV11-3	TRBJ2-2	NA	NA	CASSLEGQGGWLHLRFGELFF	NA
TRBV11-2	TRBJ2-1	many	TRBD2	CASSSQMGLVFF	TGTGCCAGCAGCTCCCAAATGGGACTAGTCTTCTTC
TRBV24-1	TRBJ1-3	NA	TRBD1	CATSDGTGTGAGNTIYF	TGTGCCACCAGTGATGGAACCGGGACAGGGGCTGGAAACACCATATATTTT
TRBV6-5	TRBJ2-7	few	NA	CASSPSGVAYEQYF	TGTGCCAGCAGTCCTTCGGGGGTCGCCTACGAGCAGTACTTC
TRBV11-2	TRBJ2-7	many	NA	CASSLSRGPAGNYEQYF	TGTGCCAGCAGCTTATCCCGGGGGCCAGCGGGGAACTACGAGCAGTACTTC
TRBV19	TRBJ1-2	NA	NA	CASSPTLRSLNYGYTF	TGTGCCAGTAGTCCCACTTTAAGGTCTCTCAACTATGGCTACACCTTC
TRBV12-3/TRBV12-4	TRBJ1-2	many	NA	CASSFNVGFGYTF	TGTGCCAGCAGTTTTAACGTAGGGTTCGGCTACACCTTC
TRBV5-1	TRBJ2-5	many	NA	CASSLWASEETQYF	TGCGCCAGCAGCTTGTGGGCTAGCGAAGAGACCCAGTACTTC